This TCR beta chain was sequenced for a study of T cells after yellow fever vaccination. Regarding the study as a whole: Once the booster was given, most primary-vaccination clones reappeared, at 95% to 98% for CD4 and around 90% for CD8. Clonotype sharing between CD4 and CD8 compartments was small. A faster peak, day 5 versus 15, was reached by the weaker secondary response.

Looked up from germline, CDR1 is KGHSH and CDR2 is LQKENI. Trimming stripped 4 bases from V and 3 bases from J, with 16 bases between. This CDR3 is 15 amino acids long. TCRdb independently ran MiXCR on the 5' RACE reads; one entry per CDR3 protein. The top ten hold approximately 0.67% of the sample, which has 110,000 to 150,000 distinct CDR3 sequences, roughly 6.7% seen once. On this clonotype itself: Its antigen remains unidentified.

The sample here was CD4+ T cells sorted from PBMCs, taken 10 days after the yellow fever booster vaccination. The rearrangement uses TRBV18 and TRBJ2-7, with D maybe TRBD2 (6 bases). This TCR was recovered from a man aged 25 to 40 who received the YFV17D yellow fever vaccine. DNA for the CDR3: TGTGCCAGCTCACAAATGCGGGGAAGTGGCTACGAGCAGTACTTC. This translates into CASSQMRGSGYEQYF.